These 27 T cell receptor beta chains were sequenced from one sample in a study of blood T cell repertoires in COVID-19. Sequencing used immunoSEQ multiplex PCR; TCRdb keeps in-frame clones, though not all of them. This table has fewer than 350,000 clones, about 86% appearing once. Sequenced: peripheral blood. These receptors were taken from a woman aged 25 to 45 with COVID-19, enrolled during active disease.

The rearrangement links TRBV6-5 to TRBJ2-3; D call uncertain. The CDR3 spans 14 residues. Trimming stripped 5 bases from V and 0 bases from J, with 9 bases between. Germline CDR1 reads MNHEY; CDR2 reads SVGAGI. For the CDR3, the DNA is TGTGCCAGCAGTCACTTTCCTAGCACAGATACGCAGTATTTT. This gives the protein CASSHFPSTDTQYF.

Only a few counts were recorded for this clone. CDR3: CASRGQGYNSPLHF. The CDR3 bases are TGCGCCAGCAGAGGACAGGGCTATAATTCACCCCTCCACTTT. The V and J genes are TRBV10-2 and TRBJ1-6; 8 bases line up with TRBD1. From germline, CDR1 is WSHSY and CDR2 SAAADI. Unmatched junction bases numbered 1, after V lost 6 bases and J lost 3 bases. CDR3 length: 14 residues.

The chain couples TRBV3-1 (or the pseudogene TRBV3-2) to TRBJ2-5, with D hard to call. The germline V gene encodes CDR1 LGHDT and CDR2 YNNKEL (reference sequence). Trimming removed 0 bases from V and 3 bases from J, with 5 bases in between. CDR3 size: 13 residues. In DNA form, the CDR3 reads TGTGCCAGCAGCCAAGATGCGGAAGAGACCCAGTACTTC. Translated: CASSQDAEETQYF.

The V call is TRBV29-1, the J call TRBJ2-7; 7 nucleotides agree with TRBD1. V lost 7 bases, J lost 2 bases, and 5 bases stayed unmatched. Germline V gene sequence: CDR1 SQVTM, CDR2 ANQGSEA. The CDR3 has 12 amino acids. CDR3 in amino acids: CSAEGAPYEQYF. DNA for the CDR3: TGCAGCGCTGAGGGGGCCCCCTACGAGCAGTACTTC.

This clone showed up just once. The same CDR3 can be traced to other DNA sequences in this sample. The chain combines TRBV12-3 or TRBV12-4 with TRBJ1-1; D is ambiguous. V was pared by 6 bases and J by 5 bases, with 13 bases between. This CDR3 region has 13 residues. This chain's CDR3 is CASSLGGGTEAFF. In DNA form, the CDR3 reads TGTGCCAGCAGCCTAGGTGGCGGAACTGAAGCTTTCTTT.

The rearrangement uses TRBV25-1 and TRBJ2-5, with 8 bases that match TRBD1. The CDR3 loop spans 12 amino acids. V was pared by 3 bases and J by 14 bases, with 8 bases of the junction left unmatched. CDR1 and CDR2 (germline): MGHDK, SYGVNS. The CDR3, as DNA: TGTGCCAGCAGTGAGACAGGGGCCCTCCCATACTTC. This encodes CASSETGALPYF.

The rearrangement joins TRBV30 to TRBJ2-2, with TRBD1 matching 11 bases. The junction had 9 bases not matched to a gene; V was cut back by 5 bases and J by 1 base. The CDR3 is 17 amino acids. The V gene's germline CDR1 is GTSNPN and CDR2 SVGIG (reference sequence). The CDR3 is CAWLDRGLYGNTGELFF. The CDR3 DNA is TGTGCCTGGCTGGACAGGGGGCTCTATGGGAACACCGGGGAGCTGTTTTTT.

This chain uses TRBV6-2 or TRBV6-3 with TRBJ1-5; maybe TRBD1 (6 bases). There are 12 residues in the CDR3. The germline gives CDR1 MNHEY, CDR2 SVGEGT. Trimming took off 4 bases at V and 6 bases at J, with 7 bases between the two ends. In DNA form, the CDR3 reads TGTGCCAGCAGTTCCAGGGGTCAGCCCCAGCATTTT. As protein: CASSSRGQPQHF.

J is TRBJ2-3 and V is TRBV7-8; the D gene is possibly TRBD2 (5 bases). V dropped 5 bases and J dropped 9 bases, with 21 bases sitting between them. The CDR3 length is 15 residues. Germline values: CDR1 SGHVS, CDR2 FQNEAQ. The CDR3, as DNA: TGTGCCAGCAGCAGAGTCAGGACTGGGTCCTTGACGCAGTATTTT. Translated, it gives CASSRVRTGSLTQYF. Full variable domain (rest looked up from reference TRBV7-8 and TRBJ2-3): GAGVSQSPRYKVAKRGQDVALRCDPISGHVSLFWYQQALGQGPEFLTYFQNEAQLDKSGLPSDRFFAERPEGSVSTLKIQRTQQEDSAVYLCASSRVRTGSLTQYFGPGTRLTVL.

The CDR3 coding sequence is TGTGCCAGCAGTCCCCGCGGGGGGGCTTCACCCCTCCACTTT. As protein: CASSPRGGASPLHF. This chain connects TRBV28 to TRBJ1-6; a weak D match, TRBD1 (6 bases). The CDR3 runs 14 residues. Germline assignment: CDR1 MDHEN and CDR2 SYDVKM. The V gene lost 5 bases and the J gene lost 9 bases, with 14 bases spanning the gap.

This chain's CDR3 is CASSLTGRVYGANVLTF. The CDR3, as DNA: TGCGCCAGCAGCTTAACGGGCAGGGTATATGGGGCCAACGTCCTGACTTTC. The chain combines TRBV5-1 with TRBJ2-6; D might be TRBD1 (5 bases). Germline assignment: CDR1 SGHRS and CDR2 YFSETQ. With 2 bases removed from V and 3 bases from J, the gap between germline ends came to 15 bases. The CDR3 extends over 17 amino acids.

This sequence joins TRBV19 and TRBJ2-1; no reliable D call. Germline CDR1 reads LNHDA; CDR2 reads SQIVND (reference sequence). The CDR3 contains 15 residues. Trimming took 6 bases from V and 3 from J, leaving 15 bases between them. As DNA, the CDR3 is TGTGCCAGTAGGAGGCGAGAGACCCTCTACAATGAGCAGTTCTTC. It encodes CASRRRETLYNEQFF.

The J gene is TRBJ1-6, the V gene TRBV6-7; D ambiguous. TRBV6-7 is an ORF, and what it does is uncertain. The CDR3 is 18 amino acids. Trimming cost V 2 bases and J 0 bases, with 14 bases left between them. In nucleotides, the CDR3 is TGTGCCAGCAGTTACGATTCTGCGAGGTGCTCCTATAATTCACCCCTCCACTTT. This translates into CASSYDSARCSYNSPLHF.

The chain employs TRBV27 and TRBJ1-5; 9 nucleotides match TRBD1. In germline, CDR1 is MNHEY, CDR2 SMNVEV (reference sequence). The CDR3 has 15 amino acids. Unmatched junction bases numbered 6, after V lost 3 bases and J lost 6 bases. Written as DNA, the CDR3 is TGTGCCAGCAGTTTTTCCGGACAGGGGAGTCAGCCCCAGCATTTT. It yields the protein CASSFSGQGSQPQHF.

The rearrangement links TRBV11-2 to TRBJ2-2; 9 positions agree with TRBD2. V shed 2 bases and J 3 bases; nucleotides not matched to a gene: 10. Per germline, CDR1 SGHAT and CDR2 FQNNGV. This CDR3 has 18 amino acids. CDR3 protein: CASSLKVRASGDTGELFF. The DNA of the CDR3 is TGTGCCAGCAGCTTAAAAGTCAGGGCTAGCGGGGACACCGGGGAGCTGTTTTTT.

The chain recombines TRBV7-9 with TRBJ2-1, with D perhaps TRBD2 (5 bases). The germline V gene has CDR1 SEHNR and CDR2 FQNEAQ (reference sequence). Between the trimmed V and J ends, which lost 1 base and 1 base, there was a span of 11 bases. The CDR3 runs to 16 residues. CDR3 nucleotide sequence: TGTGCCAGCAGCTTAGTTGTCGGGGAGTCCTACAATGAGCAGTTCTTC. The encoded protein is CASSLVVGESYNEQFF.

This chain links TRBV19 with TRBJ2-7; TRBD2 aligns across 11 bases. The CDR3 spans 15 residues. J gave up 3 bases and V 6 bases, and 7 bases lay outside the gene matches. Germline-derived CDR1 and CDR2 are LNHDA and SQIVND (reference sequence). The CDR3 loop reads CASRQGLADIYEQYF. The CDR3, as DNA: TGTGCCAGTAGACAGGGACTAGCGGACATCTACGAGCAGTACTTC.

The chain links TRBV20-1 to TRBJ1-1; D call uncertain. Per the germline V gene, CDR1 is DFQATT and CDR2 is SNEGSKA (reference sequence). The CDR3 consists of 11 residues. Trimming left V 3 bases short and J 9 bases short, with 11 bases between. CDR3 protein: CSARRQSQAFF. In DNA form, the CDR3 reads TGCAGTGCTAGGAGGCAGTCACAAGCTTTCTTT.

This chain's CDR3 is CASSVPQQGAYGYTF. DNA of the CDR3: TGTGCCAGCAGCGTACCCCAACAGGGGGCCTATGGCTACACCTTC. The genes are TRBV9 and TRBJ1-2, with 9 nucleotides matching TRBD1. CDR1 and CDR2 (germline): SGDLS, YYNGEE. With 1 base clipped from V and 4 bases from J, the junction kept 5 bases outside the gene matches. This CDR3 spans 15 amino acids.

The V call is TRBV7-9, the J call TRBJ2-6, with D unresolved. CDR1 is SEHNR and CDR2 is FQNEAQ in the germline V gene (reference sequence). The CDR3 sequence is 16 residues long. V was shortened by 4 bases and J by 0 bases, with 10 bases between the two germline ends. CDR3 in amino acids: CASSSARFSGANVLTF. CDR3 bases: TGTGCCAGCAGCTCGGCCAGGTTCTCTGGGGCCAACGTCCTGACTTTC. The whole variable domain, filled in from reference TRBV7-9 and TRBJ2-6, reads DTGVSQNPRHKITKRGQNVTFRCDPISEHNRLYWYRQTLGQGPEFLTYFQNEAQLEKSRLLSDRFSAERPKGSFSTLEIQRTEQGDSAMYLCASSSARFSGANVLTFGAGSRLTVL.

This clone was counted once. This chain uses TRBV7-8 with TRBJ2-5; D might be TRBD2 (6 bases). Germline V gene sequence: CDR1 SGHVS, CDR2 FQNEAQ. The V end was cut by 5 bases, the J end by 4 bases, with 17 bases between. The CDR3 loop spans 15 amino acids. CDR3 residues: CASSAPGLRRETQYF. DNA for the CDR3: TGTGCCAGCAGCGCCCCGGGACTGCGGAGAGAGACCCAGTACTTC.

V gene TRBV30 combines with J gene TRBJ2-2; no reliable D call. The V gene's germline CDR1 is GTSNPN and CDR2 SVGIG (reference sequence). V lost 2 bases and J lost 5, with 6 bases in between. The CDR3 totals 12 residues. In nucleotides, the CDR3 is TGTGCCTGGAGTACTTCAACCGGGGAGCTGTTTTTT. It translates to CAWSTSTGELFF. Filled out from reference TRBV30 and TRBJ2-2, the complete variable domain reads SQTIHQWPATLVQPVGSPLSLECTVEGTSNPNLYWYRQAAGRGLQLLFYSVGIGQISSEVPQNLSASRPQDRQFILSSKKLLLSDSGFYLCAWSTSTGELFFGEGSRLTVL.

The rearrangement uses TRBV6-5 and TRBJ1-1; 11 bases line up with TRBD1. The germline V gene has CDR1 MNHEY and CDR2 SVGAGI. V gave up 3 bases and J gave up 4 bases; unmatched junction bases: 4. The CDR3 is 15 residues long. CDR3: CASSYMGQGGTEAFF. CDR3 bases: TGTGCCAGCAGTTATATGGGACAGGGGGGCACTGAAGCTTTCTTT.

This chain connects TRBV25-1 to TRBJ1-2; D is undetermined. The CDR3 has 15 residues. V was shortened by 5 bases and J by 4 bases, with 17 bases between the two germline ends. The germline V gene encodes CDR1 MGHDK and CDR2 SYGVNS. The CDR3 DNA follows: TGTGCCAGCAGTACTCTTGACGGGAGGGTCTATGGCTACACCTTC. It translates to CASSTLDGRVYGYTF.

V is TRBV6-5 and J is TRBJ1-5; the D gene is possibly TRBD1 (5 bases). CDR3 length equals 16 residues. CDR1 is MNHEY, CDR2 SVGAGI, per germline. V lost 0 bases and J lost 2, with 11 bases in between. CDR3 nucleotide sequence: TGTGCCAGCAGTTACTCTGGGGAGGGGCGCAATCAGCCCCAGCATTTT. This encodes CASSYSGEGRNQPQHF.

V usage is TRBV6-5 and J usage is TRBJ1-1; D call uncertain. This CDR3 contains 13 residues. From germline, CDR1 is MNHEY and CDR2 SVGAGI. Trimming removed 6 bases from V and 10 bases from J, with 18 bases in between. The DNA for the CDR3 is TGTGCCAGCAGAAGGAGTTCCGTCGCCCGAGCTTTCTTT. This codes for CASRRSSVARAFF.

A single count supports this clone. The chain is built from TRBV19 and TRBJ2-5, with 10 bases aligning to TRBD1. Germline V gene lookup returns CDR1 LNHDA and CDR2 SQIVND (reference sequence). The CDR3 runs to 15 residues. V lost 1 base, J lost 4 bases, and 3 bases stayed unmatched. The CDR3 sequence is CASSIGGTGAETQYF. In nucleotides, the CDR3 is TGTGCCAGTAGTATAGGAGGGACAGGGGCAGAGACCCAGTACTTC. Based on the CDR3 plus reference TRBV19 and TRBJ2-5, the full variable domain is DGGITQSPKYLFRKEGQNVTLSCEQNLNHDAMYWYRQDPGQGLRLIYYSQIVNDFQKGDIAEGYSVSREKKESFPLTVTSAQKNPTAFYLCASSIGGTGAETQYFGPGTRLLVL.